Detailed here is one T cell receptor beta chain. What it binds is unknown. This sample was included in a study of memory CD4+ T cells and cytomegalovirus serostatus. CDR1 is SGHRS, CDR2 YFSETQ, per germline. Trimming removed 4 bases at V and 2 bases at J, with 9 bases between. CDR3 length: 13 residues. Whole-study results and caveats: Of roughly 180 reported CMV TCRbeta sequences, 67 were found in memory CD4+ repertoires. Suggested: most of the CMV-linked TCR signature lies in CD4+ memory cells.

The method was immunoSEQ multiplex PCR; TCRdb's version includes in-frame clones alone and lacks a portion of them. Among tens of thousands of clones listed, about three quarters were seen once. The sort gate was single viable CD3+CD4+CD8-CD45RO+ cells for memory CD4+ T cells. Donors' CMV status reflects serum IgG against pp150, pp28, p38, p52. The chain uses TRBV5-1 and TRBJ2-5; a possible D gene is TRBD2 (6 bases). Sample: memory CD4+ T cells from blood. The receptor was derived from an adult in good health and CMV-seropositive. CDR3 region: CASSRGGQETQYF. For the CDR3, the DNA is TGCGCCAGCAGCAGGGGAGGTCAAGAGACCCAGTACTTC.